Each of the 10 T cell receptor beta chains below was sequenced from the same sample in a study of PD-L1 blockade in urothelial cancer. Clones were sequenced by immunoSEQ multiplex PCR, and TCRdb holds only the in-frame ones, with some missing. The sample holds about 72,000 clones, about 86% seen once. Indicated time point: pretreatment peripheral blood. The material sequenced was PBMCs, taken around atezolizumab (anti-PD-L1) treatment. The receptors stem from a man aged 55 to 69 with urothelial cancer.

The rearrangement joins TRBV6-5 to TRBJ1-1, with a tentative D call TRBD1 (5 bases). The V end was cut by 7 bases, the J end by 0 bases, with 15 bases between. Germline CDR1 and CDR2: MNHEY and SVGAGI. The CDR3 runs to 15 residues. Written as DNA, the CDR3 is TGTGCCAGCAATTTAGGGACTGACATGAACACTGAAGCTTTCTTT. This codes for CASNLGTDMNTEAFF.

This clone appeared a single time. The chain has TRBV6-5 and TRBJ1-2; 9 bases are a match to TRBD1. Germline-derived CDR1 and CDR2 are MNHEY and SVGAGI. V lost 7 bases, J lost 3 bases, and 9 bases stayed unmatched. This CDR3 is 15 amino acids long. CDR3 sequence reads: CASKITGGGDYGYTF. The CDR3 DNA follows: TGTGCCAGCAAAATTACAGGGGGCGGAGACTATGGCTACACCTTC.

This clone was seen only a few times. The chain recombines TRBV5-1 with TRBJ2-7; 7 bases fit TRBD1. The germline CDR1 and CDR2 sequences are SGHRS and YFSETQ. The CDR3 has 15 residues. V lost 4 bases and J lost 0; bases outside the gene matches: 7. Here the CDR3 reads CASSPPGQSSYEQYF. The DNA for the CDR3 is TGCGCCAGCAGCCCTCCGGGACAGTCCTCCTACGAGCAGTACTTC.

The chain uses TRBV7-9 and TRBJ1-2; D uncertain. V lost 4 bases and J 8 bases, leaving 17 bases between the germline ends. The CDR3 has 14 amino acids. In germline, CDR1 is SEHNR, CDR2 FQNEAQ (reference sequence). In nucleotides, the CDR3 is TGTGCCAGCAGCTCCGGAGGGAGTTTCGGGGGCTACACCTTC. It encodes CASSSGGSFGGYTF.

The chain recombines TRBV5-5 with TRBJ2-7; 8 bases align to TRBD2. CDR3 length: 13 amino acids. Unmatched junction bases numbered 2, after V lost 1 base and J lost 5 bases. Germline V gene data show CDR1 as SGHKS and CDR2 as YYEKEE (reference sequence). CDR3 sequence reads: CASSLIAGNEQYF. CDR3 in DNA: TGTGCCAGCAGCTTGATAGCGGGGAACGAGCAGTACTTC.

This chain connects TRBV7-2 to TRBJ2-3, with a tentative D call TRBD1 (6 bases). Germline V gene sequence: CDR1 SGHTA, CDR2 FQGNSA. The CDR3 is made up of 15 amino acids. V shed 5 bases and J shed 0 bases, with 12 bases lying between them. CDR3 in amino acids: CASSLQDSSTDTQYF. In DNA form, the CDR3 reads TGTGCCAGCAGCCTCCAGGACAGTAGCACAGATACGCAGTATTTT.

This sequence joins TRBV7-2 and TRBJ1-6; no clear D gene. CDR3 length: 15 residues. The V gene lost 5 bases and the J gene lost 9 bases, with 17 bases spanning the gap. Germline values: CDR1 SGHTA, CDR2 FQGNSA. This CDR3 reads CASSLNRGSGSPLHF. The CDR3 DNA is TGTGCCAGCAGCCTCAACCGGGGAAGTGGTTCACCCCTCCACTTT.

V and J are TRBV28 and TRBJ2-7, with 10 nucleotides matching TRBD1. Germline V gene sequence: CDR1 MDHEN, CDR2 SYDVKM. The CDR3 totals 15 residues. J gave up 3 bases and V 5 bases, and 7 bases lay outside the gene matches. CDR3 region: CASSPLGDRGYEQYF. DNA of the CDR3: TGTGCCAGCAGTCCGCTGGGGGACAGGGGCTACGAGCAGTACTTC.

This clone was found a few times. The J gene is TRBJ1-2, the V gene TRBV30; 8 bases match TRBD1. Per the germline V gene, CDR1 is GTSNPN and CDR2 is SVGIG (reference sequence). The CDR3 is 15 amino acids. V shed 2 bases and J 4 bases; nucleotides not matched to a gene: 9. CDR3 in DNA: TGTGCCTGGAGTACCCCGGGACAGGTCTTCTATGGCTACACCTTC. Its protein is CAWSTPGQVFYGYTF.

The rearrangement uses TRBV5-1 and TRBJ2-1, with 15 nucleotides matching TRBD2. Germline values: CDR1 SGHRS, CDR2 YFSETQ. This CDR3 spans 17 amino acids. The J segment lost 3 bases and the V segment lost 2 bases, leaving 3 bases of the junction unmatched. CDR3 region: CASSFGLAGGVYNEQFF. The CDR3 nucleotides read TGCGCCAGCAGCTTCGGACTAGCGGGGGGGGTCTACAATGAGCAGTTCTTC.